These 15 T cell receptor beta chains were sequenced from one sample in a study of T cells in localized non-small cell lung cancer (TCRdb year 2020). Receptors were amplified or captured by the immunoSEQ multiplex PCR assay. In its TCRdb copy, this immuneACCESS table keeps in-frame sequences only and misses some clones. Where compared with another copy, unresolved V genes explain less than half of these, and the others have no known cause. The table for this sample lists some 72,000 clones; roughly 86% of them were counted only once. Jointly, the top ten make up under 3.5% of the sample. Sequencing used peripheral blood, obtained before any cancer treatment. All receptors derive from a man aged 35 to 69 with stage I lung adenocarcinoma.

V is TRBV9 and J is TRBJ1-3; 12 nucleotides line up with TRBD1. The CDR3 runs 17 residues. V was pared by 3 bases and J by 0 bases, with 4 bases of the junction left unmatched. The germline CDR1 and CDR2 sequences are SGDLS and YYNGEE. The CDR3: CASSAWDRGHSGNTIYF. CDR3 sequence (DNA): TGTGCCAGCAGCGCCTGGGACAGGGGGCACTCTGGAAACACCATATATTTT.

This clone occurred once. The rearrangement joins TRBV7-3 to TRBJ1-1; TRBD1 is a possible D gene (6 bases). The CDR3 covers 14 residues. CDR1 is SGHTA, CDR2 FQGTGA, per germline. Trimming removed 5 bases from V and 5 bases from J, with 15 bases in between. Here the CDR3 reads CASSPHGGATEAFF. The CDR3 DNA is TGTGCCAGCAGCCCGCACGGGGGCGCGACTGAAGCTTTCTTT. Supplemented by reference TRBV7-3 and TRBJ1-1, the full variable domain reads GAGVSQTPSNKVTEKGKYVELRCDPISGHTALYWYRQSLGQGPEFLIYFQGTGAADDSGLPNDRFFAVRPEGSVSTLKIQRTERGDSAVYLCASSPHGGATEAFFGQGTRLTVV.

CDR3 region: CASSEGQVEAFF. The CDR3 region has the DNA TGTGCCAGCTCCGAGGGACAGGTGGAAGCTTTCTTT. The V gene is TRBV18, the J gene TRBJ1-1; 8 bases map to TRBD1. CDR1 KGHSH and CDR2 LQKENI come from the germline V gene. The CDR3 is made up of 12 amino acids. V was clipped by 6 bases and J by 8 bases; unmatched bases: 5.

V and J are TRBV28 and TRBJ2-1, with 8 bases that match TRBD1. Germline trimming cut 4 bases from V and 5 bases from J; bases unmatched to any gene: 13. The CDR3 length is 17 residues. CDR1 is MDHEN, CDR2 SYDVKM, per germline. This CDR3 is CASSWAQGVSLDNEQFF. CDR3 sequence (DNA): TGTGCCAGCAGTTGGGCACAGGGGGTAAGCCTAGACAATGAGCAGTTCTTC.

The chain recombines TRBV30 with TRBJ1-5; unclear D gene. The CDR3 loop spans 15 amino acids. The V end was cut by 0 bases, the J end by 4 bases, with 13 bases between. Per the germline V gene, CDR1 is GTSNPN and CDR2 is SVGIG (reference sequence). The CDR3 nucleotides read TGTGCCTGGAGTGTATTTGAAGTGGGGAATCAGCCCCAGCATTTT. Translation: CAWSVFEVGNQPQHF.

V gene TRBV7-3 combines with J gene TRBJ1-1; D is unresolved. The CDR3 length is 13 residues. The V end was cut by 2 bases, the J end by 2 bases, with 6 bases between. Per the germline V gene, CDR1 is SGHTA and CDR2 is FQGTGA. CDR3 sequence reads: CASSLGFNTEAFF. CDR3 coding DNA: TGTGCCAGCAGCTTAGGCTTTAACACTGAAGCTTTCTTT.

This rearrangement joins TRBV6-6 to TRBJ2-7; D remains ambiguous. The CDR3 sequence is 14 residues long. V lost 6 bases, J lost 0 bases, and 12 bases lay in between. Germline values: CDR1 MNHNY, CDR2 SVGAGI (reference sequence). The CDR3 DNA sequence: TGTGCCAGCAGACCCCACTCGAGCTCCTACGAGCAGTACTTC. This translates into CASRPHSSSYEQYF.

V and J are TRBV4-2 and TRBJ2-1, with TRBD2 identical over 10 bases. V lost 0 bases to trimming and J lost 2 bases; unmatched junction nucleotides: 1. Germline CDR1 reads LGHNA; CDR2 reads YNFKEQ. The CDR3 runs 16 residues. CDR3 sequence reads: CASSQESGRAYNEQFF. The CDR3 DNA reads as TGTGCCAGCAGCCAAGAGAGCGGGAGGGCCTACAATGAGCAGTTCTTC.

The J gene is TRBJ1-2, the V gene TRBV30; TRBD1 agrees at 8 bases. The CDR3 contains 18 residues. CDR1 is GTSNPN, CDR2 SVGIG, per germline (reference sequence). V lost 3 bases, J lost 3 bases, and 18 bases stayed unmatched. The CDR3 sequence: CAWRIRAGGVQPDYGYTF. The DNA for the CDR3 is TGTGCCTGGAGAATCCGGGCAGGGGGCGTGCAACCCGACTATGGCTACACCTTC.

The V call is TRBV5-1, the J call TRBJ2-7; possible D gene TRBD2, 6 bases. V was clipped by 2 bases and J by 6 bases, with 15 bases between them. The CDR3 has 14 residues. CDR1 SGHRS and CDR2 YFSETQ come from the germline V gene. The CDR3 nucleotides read TGCGCCAGCAGCTTTGACTCACTAGCTCCCGAGCAGTACTTC. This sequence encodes CASSFDSLAPEQYF.

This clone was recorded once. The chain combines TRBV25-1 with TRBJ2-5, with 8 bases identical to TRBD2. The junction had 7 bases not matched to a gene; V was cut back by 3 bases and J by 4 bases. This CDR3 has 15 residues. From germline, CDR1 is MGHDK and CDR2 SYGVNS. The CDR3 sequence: CASSDPGGAGETQYF. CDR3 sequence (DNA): TGTGCCAGCAGTGATCCGGGGGGGGCAGGAGAGACCCAGTACTTC. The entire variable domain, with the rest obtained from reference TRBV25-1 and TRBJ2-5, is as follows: EADIYQTPRYLVIGTGKKITLECSQTMGHDKMYWYQQDPGMELHLIHYSYGVNSTEKGDLSSESTVSRIRTEHFPLTLESARPSHTSQYLCASSDPGGAGETQYFGPGTRLLVL.

CDR3 amino acids: CASIFPITDTQYF. CDR3 DNA: TGTGCCAGCATCTTTCCCATCACAGATACGCAGTATTTT. The rearrangement links TRBV7-2 to TRBJ2-3; D gene ambiguous. The CDR3 is 13 residues long. The germline V gene has CDR1 SGHTA and CDR2 FQGNSA. Trimming removed 7 bases from V and 2 bases from J, with 10 bases in between.

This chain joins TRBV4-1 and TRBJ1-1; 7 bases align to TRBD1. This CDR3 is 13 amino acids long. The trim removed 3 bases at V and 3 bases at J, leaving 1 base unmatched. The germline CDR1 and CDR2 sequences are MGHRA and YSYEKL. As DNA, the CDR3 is TGCGCCAGCAGCCACACAGGGGACACTGAAGCTTTCTTT. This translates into CASSHTGDTEAFF.

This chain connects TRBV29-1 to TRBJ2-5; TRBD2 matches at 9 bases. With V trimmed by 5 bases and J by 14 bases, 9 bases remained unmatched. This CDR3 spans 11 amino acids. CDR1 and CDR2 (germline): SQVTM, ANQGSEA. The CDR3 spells CSVSLAGGNYF. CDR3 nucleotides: TGCAGCGTTTCATTGGCGGGGGGGAATTACTTC. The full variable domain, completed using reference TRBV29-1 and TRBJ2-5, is SAVISQKPSRDICQRGTSLTIQCQVDSQVTMMFWYRQQPGQSLTLIATANQGSEATYESGFVIDKFPISRPNLTFSTLTVSNMSPEDSSIYLCSVSLAGGNYFGPGTRLLVL.

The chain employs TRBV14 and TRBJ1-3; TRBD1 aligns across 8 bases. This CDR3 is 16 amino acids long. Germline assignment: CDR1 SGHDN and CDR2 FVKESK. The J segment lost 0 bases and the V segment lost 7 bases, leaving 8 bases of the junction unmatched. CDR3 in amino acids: CASTTGGLPSGNTIYF. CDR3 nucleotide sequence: TGTGCCAGCACCACAGGGGGTTTACCCTCTGGAAACACCATATATTTT.